Below are 14 T cell receptor beta chains sequenced from a single sample in a study of blood T cells in healthy people across ages. Combining a sample-barcoded 5' primer with a J-beta primer mix, a second PCR ran for about 6 to 11 cycles. Each CDR3 protein gets one entry after TCRdb re-called the 5' RACE reads with MiXCR. Among 1.8 million or so distinct CDR3 sequences listed, roughly 43% were seen once. The sequencing input was blood. These TCRs come from a human donor in good health.

This clonotype was seen only once. The chain combines TRBV4-1 with TRBJ2-4; a weak D match, TRBD1 (5 bases). This CDR3 is built from 17 residues. V shed 3 bases and J shed 1 base, with 16 bases lying between them. Germline CDR1 is MGHRA and CDR2 is YSYEKL. The CDR3 here is CASSQSGQKGAKNIQYF. The DNA of the CDR3 is TGCGCCAGCAGCCAGAGTGGGCAAAAGGGGGCCAAAAACATTCAGTACTTC.

The rearrangement joins TRBV20-1 to TRBJ2-7; D possibly corresponds to TRBD1 (5 bases). The CDR3 contains 11 residues. CDR1 and CDR2 from the germline V gene are DFQATT and SNEGSKA (reference sequence). V lost 8 bases and J lost 6, with 14 bases in between. The CDR3 loop is CSPLWGSEQYF. The DNA of the CDR3 is TGCAGTCCCTTGTGGGGCTCCGAGCAGTACTTC.

This rearrangement joins TRBV9 to TRBJ2-1; D call uncertain. Germline values: CDR1 SGDLS, CDR2 YYNGEE. Trimming took off 0 bases at V and 10 bases at J, with 14 bases between the two ends. This CDR3 comprises 14 residues. The chain's CDR3 is CASSVGSLEREQFF. In nucleotides, the CDR3 is TGTGCCAGCAGCGTAGGATCATTGGAAAGGGAGCAGTTCTTC.

A word on this clonotype: One end of the junction is discordant with germline, which a read error may explain. The gene calls are TRBV7-7 and TRBJ2-3; no definite D call. Germline CDR1 is SSHAT and CDR2 is FNYEAQ (reference sequence). CDR3 length equals 14 residues. The CDR3 loop is CASSLTWPPDTQYF. DNA of the CDR3: TGTGCTAGCAGCTTAACGTGGCCCCCGGATACGCAGTATTTT.

Comment on this clonotype: This may arise from a read error, as a much more abundant clone is one base away. The rearrangement joins TRBV7-2 to TRBJ2-5; the D is unclear. Germline V gene sequence: CDR1 SGHTA, CDR2 FQGNSA. Deletions cut 5 bases from V and 7 bases from J, with 14 bases between. The CDR3 length is 13 residues. The DNA for the CDR3 is TGTGCCAGCAGCCCCGCTAGACCGGGGACCCAGTACTTC. Its translation is CASSPARPGTQYF.

V is TRBV5-1 and J is TRBJ2-7; the D gene is possibly TRBD2 (6 bases). V lost 4 bases to trimming and J lost 5 bases, with 19 bases between them. Germline assignment: CDR1 SGHRS and CDR2 YFSETQ. The CDR3 loop spans 15 amino acids. The CDR3 region has the DNA TGCGCCAGCAGCCCAAGGACGGACTACCCCAACGAGCAGTACTTC. Its protein product is CASSPRTDYPNEQYF. The full variable domain, its missing parts supplied by reference TRBV5-1 and TRBJ2-7, is KAGVTQTPRYLIKTRGQQVTLSCSPISGHRSVSWYQQTPGQGLQFLFEYFSETQRNKGNFPGRFSGRQFSNSRSEMNVSTLELGDSALYLCASSPRTDYPNEQYFGPGTRLTVT.

This chain connects TRBV2 to TRBJ1-2; D unresolved. Germline CDR1 reads SNHLY; CDR2 reads FYNNEI. Trimming removed 4 bases at V and 7 bases at J, with 13 bases between. The CDR3 spans 13 residues. The CDR3 sequence is CASSVGSKGGYTF. In DNA form, the CDR3 reads TGTGCCAGCAGTGTGGGTTCGAAGGGTGGCTACACCTTC.

This clonotype appeared many times. The chain couples TRBV25-1 to TRBJ1-2, with TRBD1 matching 7 bases. Germline lookup yields CDR1 MGHDK and CDR2 SYGVNS. CDR3 length: 13 amino acids. Germline trimming cut 3 bases from V and 3 bases from J; bases unmatched to any gene: 1. The CDR3 region has the DNA TGTGCCAGCAGTGACAGGGGGGACTATGGCTACACCTTC. Translated: CASSDRGDYGYTF.

The chain links TRBV4-2 to TRBJ1-2; D is possibly TRBD1 (5 bases). V was cut by 2 bases and J by 0 bases, with 13 bases left in between. CDR1 and CDR2 (germline): LGHNA, YNFKEQ. This CDR3 has 16 residues. The CDR3 spells CASSQRTRAANYGYTF. Here the CDR3 DNA reads TGTGCCAGCAGCCAACGGACACGGGCTGCTAACTATGGCTACACCTTC.

CDR3 residues: CASSTGQGYSNYGYTF. The CDR3, as DNA: TGTGCCAGCAGTACCGGACAGGGATATTCTAACTATGGCTACACCTTC. The V gene is TRBV27, the J gene TRBJ1-2; TRBD1 matches at 8 bases. The V gene end was trimmed by 5 bases and the J gene end by 0 bases; junction bases not matched to a gene: 8. Germline V lookup: CDR1 MNHEY, CDR2 SMNVEV (reference sequence). The CDR3 is 16 residues long.

This chain uses TRBV2 with TRBJ1-3; TRBD1 might be the D (5 bases). This CDR3 is 16 amino acids long. Looked up from germline, CDR1 is SNHLY and CDR2 is FYNNEI. Trimming shortened V by 6 bases and J by 2 bases, and 17 bases separated the two germline ends. CDR3 residues: CASSEGRGAAGNTIYF. DNA of the CDR3: TGTGCCAGCAGCGAGGGTAGGGGCGCGGCTGGAAACACCATATATTTT.

The J gene is TRBJ2-1, the V gene TRBV28; D tentatively fits TRBD1 or TRBD2 (5 bases each). The germline V gene has CDR1 MDHEN and CDR2 SYDVKM. CDR3 size: 11 residues. The germline V and J ends were trimmed by 0 bases and 15 bases, with 9 bases remaining between them. Here the CDR3 DNA reads TGTGCCAGCAGTTTATGGGGGGATCCGTTCTTC. This codes for CASSLWGDPFF.

The chain couples TRBV20-1 to TRBJ1-6; 11 bases map to TRBD1. J was trimmed by 10 bases and V by 1 base; bases with no gene match: 6. Germline lookup yields CDR1 DFQATT and CDR2 SNEGSKA (reference sequence). This CDR3 spans 15 amino acids. The CDR3: CSARAGTGGKSPLHF. The CDR3 nucleotides read TGCAGTGCTAGAGCCGGGACAGGGGGTAAATCACCCCTCCACTTT.

This clonotype has only a few counts. One junction end does not reproduce the germline sequence, and a read error may be involved. J is TRBJ2-1 and V is TRBV28, with a weak D call TRBD1 (5 bases). The CDR3 contains 15 residues. The V gene's germline CDR1 is MDHEN and CDR2 SYDVKM. CDR3 residues: CASRHQGAGYDEQFF. Here the CDR3 DNA reads TGTGCCAGCAGGCATCAGGGTGCCGGCTACGATGAGCAGTTCTTC.